The 3 T cell receptor beta chains given below trace back to one sample, sequenced in a study of cytomegalovirus exposure and HLA in healthy donors. Sequencing was performed with immunoSEQ multiplex PCR; in TCRdb, only in-frame clones are kept and a portion is missing. The sample holds 200,000 to 250,000 clones; approximately 90% are singletons and the top ten take about 0.95%. Sample: PBMCs. Receptors originate from a woman aged 18-30 years in good health and CMV-seronegative.

The chain has TRBV5-1 and TRBJ2-1; 7 nucleotides match TRBD1. Per the germline V gene, CDR1 is SGHRS and CDR2 is YFSETQ. Unmatched junction bases numbered 3, after V lost 4 bases and J lost 5 bases. The CDR3 has 13 amino acids. Here the CDR3 reads CASSRDRHNEQFF. The CDR3 nucleotides read TGCGCCAGCAGCCGGGACAGACACAATGAGCAGTTCTTC.

This chain connects TRBV14 to TRBJ2-5, with unresolved D. The V gene's germline CDR1 is SGHDN and CDR2 FVKESK. This CDR3 region has 15 residues. Trimming shortened V by 1 base and J by 8 bases, and 17 bases separated the two germline ends. Here the CDR3 reads CASSQAYGVFLTQYF. As DNA, the CDR3 is TGTGCCAGCAGCCAAGCTTACGGAGTATTCCTAACCCAGTACTTC.

This clone was counted a single time. The chain combines TRBV2 with TRBJ1-1, with unresolved D. Germline CDR1 is SNHLY and CDR2 is FYNNEI. The ends were cut back, 4 bases at V and 6 bases at J, with 3 bases in the middle. The CDR3 runs 10 residues. The CDR3, as DNA: TGTGCCAGCAGTGTAGCTGAAGCTTTCTTT. This sequence encodes CASSVAEAFF.